This TCR beta chain derives from a study of blood T cell repertoires in COVID-19. Only in-frame clones appear in the TCRdb table, and some are missing; sequencing was by immunoSEQ multiplex PCR. The table lists over 150,000 clones, about 87% of them singletons, with roughly 0.58% in the top ten. J lost 2 bases, V lost 5 bases, and 0 bases had no gene match. Germline V gives CDR1 LNHDA, CDR2 SQIVND (reference sequence). This CDR3 is built from 13 residues. The Seattle patients joined while their infection was active and were tracked longitudinally afterward. The sequence was obtained from a man aged 55 to 70 with COVID-19, enrolled during active disease. Sample: peripheral blood. This sequence joins TRBV19 and TRBJ2-3; TRBD1 matches 8 bases. This CDR3 reads CASSQGATDTQYF. CDR3 sequence (DNA): TGTGCCAGTAGTCAGGGGGCCACAGATACGCAGTATTTT.